This TCR beta chain was sequenced in a study of cytomegalovirus exposure and HLA in healthy donors (dated by TCRdb to the late 2010s). At the level of the whole study: According to an earlier analysis of 587 of the donors, roughly 180 million T cells yielded over 100 million unique TCR beta sequences and around 300 Gb of sequence data. Roughly 300 gigabases of sequencing data and around 87 million unique TCR sequences were included in an early release covering 550 to 650 HLA-typed donors. All discovery cohort repertoires had been generated on a single sequencing platform. Among the approximately 400 genotyped donors, around 81% belonged to the genetic ancestry cluster associated with self-reported Caucasian donors. High-throughput TCR immunosequencing, statistical association of individual TCRs with disease status, and machine learning were combined to predict cytomegalovirus infection status. In addition to the first cohort of approximately 670 subjects, a separate validation cohort of 120 different subjects was used. Four or five DR-DQ haplotypes were handled as single units for association and clustering because linkage in the cohort was strong. Among some 410 genotyped donors of the cohort, an average of approximately 240,000 unique TCR beta nucleotide sequences was sequenced per donor, of which about 18% were non-productive. A later genetic analysis took genome-wide SNP genotypes for about 60% of the roughly 670 donors and used that subset as a discovery cohort. Donor age, sex, ethnicity and CMV serostatus were compiled alongside the repertoire data. A later analysis re-examined previously published TCR beta repertoires from just over 650 donors and added high-resolution HLA genotyping to investigate patterns of TCR occurrence. The study aimed to test whether signatures of past pathogen exposure could be identified by cataloging public T cell receptors. The later analysis used no new phenotypic data to find candidate immune exposures, relying instead on TCR beta sequences and their occurrence across donors. The study used immunosequencing to profile the T cell repertoires of 600 to 850 subjects and linked those repertoires to cytomegalovirus serostatus. Both class I and class II loci were covered by HLA typing, at four-digit resolution. Typing coverage differed by locus: A, B, C, DRB1 and DQB1 were typed in roughly 629-630 donors, DQA1 in approximately 520, DPA1 in some 570, and DPB1 in 450 to 480. An earlier analysis of 587 of the donors applied high-throughput TCR beta sequencing to assess whether each TCR beta V gene segment acted as functional or pseudogenic.

A word on this clone: What this receptor recognizes is not known. The record has no base qualities; no much larger clone is one base away.

The CDR3 holds 13 amino acids from the cysteine to the phenylalanine. Solely the CDR3 DNA is kept, with 39 bases framed from the first base. CDR1 and CDR2, per the germline V gene, are SGHRS and YFSETQ. V and J are trimmed by 4 bases and 5 bases, and the gene matches miss 5 bases of the junction. Broad study findings and their caveats: When HLA alleles, especially DR and DQ, strongly co-occurred, attributing TCR associations to individual alleles was difficult. In a later genetic analysis, fewer N-insertions in productive TCRs were reported among donors in an Asian-associated ancestry cluster than the approximately 710-donor mean. According to a later analysis, TCR association rates differed among HLA loci, with DRB1 alleles showing the most associated TCRs and HLA-C alleles showing the fewest. A cluster of highly shared sequence variants was judged likely to be a technical artifact of the sequencing pipeline. The cohort was sequenced for TCR beta chains only, and without alpha or paired-chain data the features that could be detected were limited. In vitro tests confirmed that three of the cytomegalovirus-associated TCR beta chains recognize cytomegalovirus antigens. Sequencing depth was assumed to be roughly uniform across donors in the presence/absence analyses, though that assumption may not hold. Because HLA typing was missing for some donors at each locus, association tests included only the typed subset. An association between a missense DCLRE1C variant and V-gene and J-gene trimming of TCR beta chains was found in a later genetic analysis and replicated in an independent cohort. Some IMGT-functional V segments, including TRBV6-2 and TRBV6-3, could not be told apart with the 87-base-pair reads, so those segments were excluded. Correlated functional status among segregating V segments might be attributable to linkage disequilibrium, but an unknown experimental factor could not be ruled out. While some public TCRs were present in many individuals, most TCR sequences turned up only very rarely across donors. A later analysis found that most CMV-associated TCR beta chains appeared HLA-restricted, with HLA associations seemingly driven largely by CMV exposure. According to a later analysis, parvovirus B19, influenza, CMV and Epstein-Barr virus appeared linked to several top co-occurrence clusters. A later analysis associated about 17,000 TCR beta sequences with specific HLA alleles at a false discovery rate of 0.05. According to the authors, the approach could potentially be generalized to other disease states and immunological phenotypes. In an earlier analysis of about 600 of the donors, most TCR beta V segments appeared in productive rearrangements about 87% or about 30% of the time, broadly matching IMGT annotations. Some 15 rarely observed V segments, including chromosome 9 orphons, were excluded from the earlier analysis of a few hundred of the donors because counts were too low. A further reported finding was that TCR beta sequences accurately predicted the HLA-A and HLA-B alleles for most subjects in the first cohort. In a later analysis, HLA-associated TCR beta chains showed more clonal expansion and lower generation probabilities than non-associated chains that were equally common. For the cohort, immune exposure information was limited to CMV serostatus. The study gave a list of under 200 TCR beta chains associated with cytomegalovirus. The classifier was reported to diagnose cytomegalovirus status with high specificity and sensitivity in both the original cohort and the validation cohort.

The cohort comprised fewer than 700 healthy bone marrow donors. Cohort members were all nominally healthy when sampled, although unrecorded immune exposures were likely present. The donor tested CMV seropositive, placing the donor among the 289 seropositive members of the cohort. Each donor provided a peripheral blood sample, and peripheral blood mononuclear cells were used for TCR beta sequencing. The Qiagen DNeasy Blood Extraction Kit was used to extract genomic DNA from the blood cell samples. The library was built by means of the immunoSEQ multiplex PCR assay. For the multiplex PCR, a mixture combining 60 forward primers for TCR Vbeta segments and 13 reverse primers for TCR Jbeta segments was used. The CDR3 region of rearranged TCR beta genes was amplified from genomic DNA by a multiplex PCR assay. The amplified TCR beta libraries were sequenced on the Illumina HiSeq System as 87-base-pair reads. The source study handled its data this way. Across the 670 or so repertoires, a later analysis counted tens of millions of unique TCR beta chains, 9 million to 14 million of which were shared by at least two donors. Raw reads were error-corrected and collapsed into unique sequences by a nearest-neighbor algorithm in which closely related sequences were merged to remove PCR and sequencing errors. CDR3 sequences were aligned to IMGT reference sequences to assign V, D and J gene segments. Each retained sequence needed at least a six-nucleotide match to both a V gene segment and a J gene segment. Rearrangements were called productive when the CDR3 lacked stop codons and stayed in frame with V and J; all others were non-productive. CDR3 was defined by IMGT convention, running from the second conserved V-encoded cysteine to the conserved J-encoded phenylalanine. In an earlier analysis of approximately 500 of the donors, sequences lacking an unambiguous match to a single V gene segment were excluded. An earlier analysis of a few hundred of the donors called V segments functional above 56.7% productive rearrangements and segregating when the between-donor standard deviation exceeded 5%. A statistical classification framework was built to diagnose cytomegalovirus status from the catalog of TCR beta chain sequences. In a later analysis, V and J genes were assigned by comparing TCR nucleotide sequences against IMGT/GENE-DB human TR gene sequences. The TCRdist pipeline was used in a later analysis to assign CDR3 sequences and most-parsimonious VDJ recombination scenarios. In a later analysis, each TCR beta chain was defined by its CDR3 amino acid sequence together with its V-gene family, and reads without a unique V-gene family were excluded. In a later analysis, around 650 highly shared, low-generation-probability nucleotide sequences were removed to address suspected cross-contamination and a sequencing artifact. In a later analysis, a clonal expansion index was calculated for each public chain from normalized within-repertoire ranks of inferred template counts. Generation probabilities in a later analysis came from a VDJ recombination model fitted to out-of-frame rearrangements, and those results were checked against IGoR. In a later analysis, hypergeometric tests were used to score TCR-TCR, TCR-HLA and TCR-CMV co-occurrence, with a repertoire-size bias correction applied to TCR pairs. To estimate false discovery rates, a later analysis permuted the HLA or CMV assignments 20 times. In a later analysis, co-occurring TCRs were grouped with DBSCAN, and TCRdist sequence similarity was added when clustering was performed within HLA-allele-positive subsets. Repertoires with fewer than 30,000 or more than 120,000 public chains were left out of co-occurrence clustering, as were four to six repertoires with anomalous nucleotide sharing. The source is immuneACCESS, and TCRdb retained only in-frame sequences with V and J called. Part of the clones is not carried over; for the studies checked, unresolved V genes explain less than half of this, and the remainder is unexplained. The V and J calls and the clone size are those of that table, but D and trimming were determined from the DNA. The sample records 100,000 to 150,000 clones, about 79% of which are singletons. The ten largest clones represent 1.8% of the sample.

Sequenced input: PBMCs. In this chain, TRBV5-1 is recombined with TRBJ2-5, with TRBD2 identical over 7 junction bases. The sequence came from a female donor in good health and CMV-seropositive. CDR3 region: CASSAGTMETQYF. Read as DNA, the sequence is TGCGCCAGCAGCGCCGGGACTATGGAGACCCAGTACTTC.